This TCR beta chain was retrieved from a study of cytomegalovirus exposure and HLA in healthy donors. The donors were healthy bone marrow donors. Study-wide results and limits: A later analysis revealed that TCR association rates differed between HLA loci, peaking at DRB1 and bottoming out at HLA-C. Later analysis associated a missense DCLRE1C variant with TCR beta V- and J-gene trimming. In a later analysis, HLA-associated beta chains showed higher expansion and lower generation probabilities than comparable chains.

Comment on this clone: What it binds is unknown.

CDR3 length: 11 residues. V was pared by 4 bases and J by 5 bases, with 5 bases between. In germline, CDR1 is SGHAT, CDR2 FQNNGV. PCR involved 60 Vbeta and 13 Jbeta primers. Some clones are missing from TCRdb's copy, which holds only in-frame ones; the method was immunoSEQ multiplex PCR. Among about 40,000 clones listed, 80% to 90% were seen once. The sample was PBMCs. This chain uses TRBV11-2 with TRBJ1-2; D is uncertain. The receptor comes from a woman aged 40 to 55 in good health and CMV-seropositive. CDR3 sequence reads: CASSSGYGYTF. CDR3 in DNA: TGTGCCAGCAGCTCAGGATATGGCTACACCTTC.